A single sample is the source of the 12 T cell receptor beta chains below, sequenced in a study of patients and donors after allogeneic stem cell transplantation. TCRdb re-analysed the RT-PCR reads in MiXCR, keeping a single row per CDR3 protein. The sample consists of approximately 410,000 distinct CDR3 sequences, 15% to 20% of them appearing once. Sequencing was carried out using blood, either unsorted or a sorted T cell fraction (not recorded which). These receptors were taken from a human donor who was either an allogeneic HSCT recipient or a stem cell or donor lymphocyte infusion donor (not recorded which). It is not recorded whose cells these are; they may come from a transplant donor.

This clonotype was seen more than once but under ten times. V and J are TRBV29-1 and TRBJ2-7; D not certain. Germline V gene lookup returns CDR1 SQVTM and CDR2 ANQGSEA. CDR3 length: 13 amino acids. V was shortened by 6 bases and J by 4 bases, with 16 bases between the two germline ends. CDR3 sequence reads: CSVLPDKGYEQYF. CDR3 DNA: TGCAGCGTCCTCCCCGATAAAGGTTACGAGCAGTACTTC.

This sequence joins TRBV27 and TRBJ1-1, with 8 nucleotides matching TRBD1. Germline V CDR1 and CDR2: MNHEY, SMNVEV (reference sequence). Losses at the gene ends were 5 bases for V and 3 bases for J; bases not matched to a gene: 8. The CDR3 spans 15 residues. In DNA form, the CDR3 reads TGTGCCAGCAGTACTCAGGGGGCGGGGGACACTGAAGCTTTCTTT. Translated, it gives CASSTQGAGDTEAFF.

This clonotype has just a few counts. This chain links TRBV4-1 with TRBJ2-1, with TRBD2 matching over 8 bases. The CDR3 runs 13 residues. Germline values: CDR1 MGHRA, CDR2 YSYEKL. After removal of 1 base from V and 10 bases from J, the junction contained 3 bases not matched to a gene. As DNA, the CDR3 is TGCGCCAGCAGCCAAGCGGGGGGGGCGGAGCAGTTCTTC. It codes for CASSQAGGAEQFF.

This clonotype was detected only a few times. The chain recombines TRBV13 with TRBJ1-6; TRBD1 might be the D (5 bases). Trimming removed 4 bases from V and 5 bases from J, with 15 bases in between. CDR1 is PRHDT, CDR2 FYEKMQ, per germline (reference sequence). This CDR3 contains 16 residues. The CDR3 loop is CASSSRRGEDNSPLHF. The CDR3 DNA follows: TGTGCCAGCAGCTCCCGACGGGGCGAAGATAATTCACCCCTCCACTTT. The full variable domain, completed using reference TRBV13 and TRBJ1-6, is AAGVIQSPRHLIKEKRETATLKCYPIPRHDTVYWYQQGPGQDPQFLISFYEKMQSDKGSIPDRFSAQQFSDYHSELNMSSLELGDSALYFCASSSRRGEDNSPLHFGNGTRLTVT.

This chain links TRBV6-1 with TRBJ2-6, with D unclear. The V end lost 8 bases, the J end lost 0 bases, and 11 bases lay between the germline ends. The CDR3 sequence is 15 residues long. CDR1 and CDR2 (germline): MNHNS, SASEGT. CDR3 DNA: TGTGCCAGCGGCCCTGGAAGCTCTGGGGCCAACGTCCTGACTTTC. It codes for CASGPGSSGANVLTF.

The chain combines TRBV25-1 with TRBJ1-3; 11 bases line up with TRBD1. Germline V gives CDR1 MGHDK, CDR2 SYGVNS. The CDR3 is 16 residues long. Losses at the gene ends were 6 bases for V and 2 bases for J; bases not matched to a gene: 6. CDR3 residues: CASSYGTGGPGNTIYF. The CDR3 region has the DNA TGTGCCAGCAGCTACGGGACAGGGGGACCTGGAAACACCATATATTTT.

This clonotype was detected a few times. The chain recombines TRBV15 with TRBJ1-2; 8 bases map to TRBD1. The V gene's germline CDR1 is LNHNV and CDR2 YYDKDF (reference sequence). This CDR3 is built from 17 residues. With 0 bases clipped from V and 2 bases from J, the junction kept 8 bases outside the gene matches. For the CDR3, the DNA is TGTGCCACCAGCAGAGATGCGCAGGGGGCGCGAAACTATGGCTACACCTTC. Protein product: CATSRDAQGARNYGYTF.

The gene calls are TRBV11-2 and TRBJ2-1, with TRBD2 matching 11 bases. CDR3 length equals 15 residues. Germline CDR1 is SGHAT and CDR2 is FQNNGV. The V and J ends lost 4 bases and 8 bases, in that order; junction bases with no gene match: 7. CDR3 bases: TGTGCCAGCAGCTCCATAGCGGGAGGGCACCATGAGCAGTTCTTC. It specifies CASSSIAGGHHEQFF.

This clonotype appeared many times. The V call is TRBV10-3, the J call TRBJ1-3; D is undetermined. The CDR3 runs 14 residues. The ends were cut back, 6 bases at V and 2 bases at J, with 11 bases in the middle. Germline loops: CDR1 ENHRY, CDR2 SYGVKD. DNA for the CDR3: TGTGCCATCAGCCGGACCCTGGCTGGAAACACCATATATTTT. Its protein is CAISRTLAGNTIYF.

This clonotype was counted only a few times. The J gene is TRBJ2-5, the V gene TRBV20-1, with 10 bases lining up with TRBD1. V lost 0 bases, J lost 3 bases, and 10 bases stayed unmatched. The CDR3 sequence is 17 residues long. From germline, CDR1 is DFQATT and CDR2 SNEGSKA (reference sequence). In DNA, the CDR3 is TGCAGTGCTAGAGATCGCCGGGACAGGGGATTAGAAGAGACCCAGTACTTC. As protein: CSARDRRDRGLEETQYF.

The genes are TRBV7-8 and TRBJ2-5; D possibly corresponds to TRBD2 (6 bases). The germline gives CDR1 SGHVS, CDR2 FQNEAQ. V was cut by 5 bases and J by 1 base, with 11 bases left in between. This CDR3 is built from 14 residues. CDR3 nucleotide sequence: TGTGCCAGCAGCCCGACTAGACTCCAAGAGACCCAGTACTTC. Translation gives CASSPTRLQETQYF. Filled out from reference TRBV7-8 and TRBJ2-5, the complete variable domain reads GAGVSQSPRYKVAKRGQDVALRCDPISGHVSLFWYQQALGQGPEFLTYFQNEAQLDKSGLPSDRFFAERPEGSVSTLKIQRTQQEDSAVYLCASSPTRLQETQYFGPGTRLLVL.

This clonotype has a handful of counts. This chain joins TRBV6-1 and TRBJ1-2; D not resolved. V gave up 6 bases and J gave up 5 bases, with 16 bases separating them. Germline lookup yields CDR1 MNHNS and CDR2 SASEGT. CDR3 length: 14 residues. The CDR3 DNA reads TGTGCCAGCAGCCGTGGGAGCAGAAGATATGGCTACACCTTC. It is translated as CASSRGSRRYGYTF.